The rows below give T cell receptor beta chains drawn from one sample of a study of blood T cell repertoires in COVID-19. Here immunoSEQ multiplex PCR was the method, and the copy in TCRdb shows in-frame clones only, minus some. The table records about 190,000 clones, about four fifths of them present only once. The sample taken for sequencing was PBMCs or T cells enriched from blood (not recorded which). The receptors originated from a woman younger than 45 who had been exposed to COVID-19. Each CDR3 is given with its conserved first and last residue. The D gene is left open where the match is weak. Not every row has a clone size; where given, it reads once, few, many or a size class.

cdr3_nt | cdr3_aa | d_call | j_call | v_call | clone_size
TGTGCCAGCAGCGAGGAGGGACCCAATCAGCCCCAGCATTTT | CASSEEGPNQPQHF | NA | TRBJ1-5 | TRBV7-9 | NA
TGTGCCAGCACTAAAAGGGGACAGGCCCACTCTGGGGCCAACGTCCTGACTTTC | CASTKRGQAHSGANVLTF | TRBD1 | TRBJ2-6 | TRBV27 | NA
TGTGCCATCAGCCAGCAGGGTGGTGAAAAACTGTTTTTT | CAISQQGGEKLFF | NA | TRBJ1-4 | TRBV10-3 | NA
TGTGCCAGCAGTGAAGCGGTAAGGGGCTTTACTGAAGCTTTCTTT | CASSEAVRGFTEAFF | NA | TRBJ1-1 | TRBV6-1 | NA
TGTGCCAGTAGTCCGGGTCAGGGAAGAAATCAGCCCCAGCATTTT | CASSPGQGRNQPQHF | NA | TRBJ1-5 | TRBV19 | once
TGTGCCAGCAGCTTAGGTAGGGGCTACGAGCAGTACTTC | CASSLGRGYEQYF | NA | TRBJ2-7 | TRBV7-2 | NA
TGTGCCAGCAGCTCCGGGACTAGCGGGGGCAATGAGCAGTTCTTC | CASSSGTSGGNEQFF | TRBD2 | TRBJ2-1 | TRBV5-4 | NA
TGTGCCAGCAGCGTATCAGGGGGCACTGAAGCTTTCTTT | CASSVSGGTEAFF | TRBD1 | TRBJ1-1 | TRBV9 | once
TGTGCCAGCAGCTTTGAGGCGACTACGGAGCAGTACTTC | CASSFEATTEQYF | NA | TRBJ2-7 | TRBV11-2 | NA
TGTGCCAGCACCACTGACCTGTCGGGGGGCTACACCTTC | CASTTDLSGGYTF | NA | TRBJ1-2 | TRBV7-9 | NA
TGTGCCAGCAGGCCCGAGGGCTACAATGAGCAGTTCTTC | CASRPEGYNEQFF | NA | TRBJ2-1 | TRBV11-2 | NA
TGTGCCAGCAGCCAAATAAGCACCTCCTACGAGCAGTACTTC | CASSQISTSYEQYF | NA | TRBJ2-7 | TRBV14 | NA
TGCGCCAGCAGCTTGGCAGGGGGGATCTCTGGAAACACCATATATTTT | CASSLAGGISGNTIYF | TRBD1 | TRBJ1-3 | TRBV5-1 | NA
TGTGCCAGCAGCTTTCACCAGGGGTTTAGTTGGGTTTACGAGCAGTACTTC | CASSFHQGFSWVYEQYF | NA | TRBJ2-7 | TRBV7-2 | NA
TGCGCCAGCAGCTTGGGACAGTCCCCGAACAATGAGCAGTTCTTC | CASSLGQSPNNEQFF | NA | TRBJ2-1 | TRBV5-1 | few
TGTGCCTGGAAGGCCCTTGCGGGGGGGAACAATGAGCAGTTCTTC | CAWKALAGGNNEQFF | TRBD2 | TRBJ2-1 | TRBV30 | NA
TGTGCCAGCACCTCGGGACAGGGGCCAAACACTGAAGCTTTCTTT | CASTSGQGPNTEAFF | TRBD1 | TRBJ1-1 | TRBV2 | NA
TGTGCCAGTAGCCCCGAGACTCATGAATGGGAGACCCAGTACTTC | CASSPETHEWETQYF | NA | TRBJ2-5 | TRBV19 | NA
TGTGCCAGTAGTATTCAGACAGGAGGCTCCTACGAGCAGTACTTC | CASSIQTGGSYEQYF | NA | TRBJ2-7 | TRBV19 | NA
TGTGCCAGTAGCCCAACTGACAGGGGACGTCAGCCCCAGCATTTT | CASSPTDRGRQPQHF | TRBD1 | TRBJ1-5 | TRBV19 | NA
TGTGCCAGTAGTATAACAGGATACACCGGGGAGCTGTTTTTT | CASSITGYTGELFF | NA | TRBJ2-2 | TRBV19 | NA
TGTGCCAGCAGCTTGGGACAGGGCTCCTACAATGAGCAGTTCTTC | CASSLGQGSYNEQFF | TRBD1 | TRBJ2-1 | TRBV7-2 | NA
TGTGCCAGCAGCAAGCAGGTTGTTGCTAATGAAAAACTGTTTTTT | CASSKQVVANEKLFF | NA | TRBJ1-4 | TRBV7-9 | NA
TGCGCCAGCAGCTTGGTCAGCTTGAGGAAGTTTTATGGCTACACCTTC | CASSLVSLRKFYGYTF | NA | TRBJ1-2 | TRBV5-1 | NA
TGTGCCAGCAGCCTCGAAGCGGAGCCCCAGCATTTT | CASSLEAEPQHF | NA | TRBJ1-5 | TRBV7-9 | NA
TGTGCCAGCAGCCTCAGGGGGGAAGAGACCCAGTACTTC | CASSLRGEETQYF | NA | TRBJ2-5 | TRBV3-1/TRBV3-2 | NA
TGCGCCAGCAGCCCCTTGGACAGGAGGGCTAATGAAAAACTGTTTTTT | CASSPLDRRANEKLFF | TRBD1 | TRBJ1-4 | TRBV5-1 | NA
TGTGCCAGCAGTTACTCCTTGGGAGGGTCCACTGAAGCTTTCTTT | CASSYSLGGSTEAFF | NA | TRBJ1-1 | TRBV6-5 | NA
TGCGCCAGCGCGCGGTCGCAAGAGACCCAGTACTTC | CASARSQETQYF | NA | TRBJ2-5 | TRBV5-1 | NA
TGTGCCAGCAGCCTGACTAGGAGTGGTGGAGAGACCCAGTACTTC | CASSLTRSGGETQYF | NA | TRBJ2-5 | TRBV6-2/TRBV6-3 | once
TGCAGCGTTGCATGGGGGACAGTGAGGGTATTACGGGAGACCCAGTACTTC | CSVAWGTVRVLRETQYF | TRBD1 | TRBJ2-5 | TRBV29-1 | NA
TGTGCCAGCAGGTCGGGGGGGCTCGGCACTGAAGCTTTCTTT | CASRSGGLGTEAFF | NA | TRBJ1-1 | TRBV27 | NA
TGTGCCAGCAGTGATTGGGGGATGGGAGGCTACAACTATGGCTACACCTTC | CASSDWGMGGYNYGYTF | NA | TRBJ1-2 | TRBV25-1 | NA
TGTGCCAGCAATCAGGGGGCAGGATCACCCCTCCACTTT | CASNQGAGSPLHF | TRBD1 | TRBJ1-6 | TRBV2 | NA
TGTGCCAGCAGCTTGGGGCAGGGTGTGGGCTACACCTTC | CASSLGQGVGYTF | NA | TRBJ1-2 | TRBV5-4 | NA
TGTGCCAGCAGCCGGAAGACTACTAGCGGGCCCAACACCGGGGAGCTGTTTTTT | CASSRKTTSGPNTGELFF | TRBD2 | TRBJ2-2 | TRBV16 | NA
TGTGCCAGCAGCGGACTAGCGGGGACGAGCACAGATACGCAGTATTTT | CASSGLAGTSTDTQYF | TRBD2 | TRBJ2-3 | TRBV2 | NA
TGTGCCAGCAGTCGGACAGTACCCTACGAGCAGTACTTC | CASSRTVPYEQYF | NA | TRBJ2-7 | TRBV6-5 | NA